Below, 27 T cell receptor beta chains from the same sample are listed, as sequenced in a study of T-cell reconstitution after alpha-beta-depleted transplantation in children (dated by TCRdb to 2016 to 2017). The treatment or condition label on this specimen signifies: allogeneic hematopoietic cell transplantation with graft depleted of TCRalphabeta T cells and CD19 B cells. Preparation of the library involved PCR. Sequencer: Illumina HiSeq 2500. Molecular barcoding was employed in the preparation of TCR libraries, with unique molecular identifiers being used to normalize TCRbeta repertoire quantification. The public reads were run again by TCRdb, first through fastp at Q25 and then through MiXCR, and only productive beta chains were kept. Duplicate CDR3 protein sequences are folded into a single record with the most common DNA and genes. This sample is represented by fewer than 550,000 distinct CDR3 sequences; about 10% of them were singletons. Approximately 14% of the sample belongs to the ten largest clones.

The sample consisted of PBMCs, mostly from graft donor cells, taken 180 days after TCRalphabeta/CD19-depleted stem cell transplant. These receptors all stem from a female patient under 10 years old who had a stem cell transplant for aplastic anemia, so the T cells may come from the graft donor.

The CDR3 sequence: CASSWTVRNVLTF. The CDR3 bases are TGTGCCAGCAGTTGGACAGTGAGAAACGTCCTGACTTTC. V is TRBV28 and J is TRBJ2-6; D possibly corresponds to TRBD1 (6 bases). The CDR3 is 13 residues long. Trimming stripped 4 bases from V and 10 bases from J, with 11 bases between. Germline CDR1 reads MDHEN; CDR2 reads SYDVKM.

This clonotype was counted at least ten times. The chain is built from TRBV21-1 and TRBJ2-7. TRBV21-1 counts as a pseudogene. The CDR3 loop spans 14 amino acids. Here the CDR3 DNA reads TGTGCCAGCAGAGGTCGCAGTCAACGCGACGAGCAGTACGTC. Protein: CASRGRSQRDEQYV.

The rearrangement links TRBV11-2 to TRBJ2-5, with a tentative D call TRBD1 (6 bases). CDR1 is SGHAT, CDR2 FQNNGV, per germline. This CDR3 spans 18 amino acids. V lost 8 bases, J lost 4 bases, and 29 bases lay in between. The CDR3 loop reads CASDGVVKTGRFRETQYF. CDR3 DNA: TGTGCCAGCGATGGGGTTGTGAAGACAGGAAGATTTCGAGAGACCCAGTACTTC.

The CDR3 coding sequence is TGCAGCGTTGAAGATCCCGGGGCTTTGGGGGAGGGTACGCAGTTCTTC. This sequence encodes CSVEDPGALGEGTQFF. The chain carries TRBV29-1 and TRBJ2-1, with 7 bases lining up with TRBD2. Germline trimming cut 0 bases from V and 12 bases from J; bases unmatched to any gene: 17. The CDR3 loop spans 16 amino acids. Germline V lookup: CDR1 SQVTM, CDR2 ANQGSEA.

This clonotype occurred a few times. CDR3 nucleotides: TGTGCCAGCAGCTCTCGGACAGGGGAATTCTCATACAATGAGCAGTTCTTC. It specifies CASSSRTGEFSYNEQFF. V usage is TRBV7-3 and J usage is TRBJ2-1, with 9 bases lining up with TRBD1. The CDR3 totals 17 residues. Germline V gene data show CDR1 as SGHTA and CDR2 as FQGTGA. V lost 4 bases to trimming and J lost 4 bases; unmatched junction nucleotides: 11.

This clonotype has ten or more counts. The genes are TRBV20-1 and TRBJ2-7; 9 nucleotides agree with TRBD1. The CDR3 has 14 amino acids. In germline, CDR1 is DFQATT, CDR2 SNEGSKA (reference sequence). V dropped 1 base and J dropped 1; count of bases not matched to a gene: 2. The CDR3 loop reads CSARGDRESYEQYF. DNA for the CDR3: TGCAGTGCTAGAGGGGACAGGGAATCCTACGAGCAGTACTTC.

The chain combines TRBV7-2 with TRBJ2-5; D gene unclear. Germline CDR1 is SGHTA and CDR2 is FQGNSA. CDR3 length: 12 residues. The ends were cut back, 5 bases at V and 3 bases at J, with 7 bases in the middle. CDR3 amino acids: CASSPVEETQYF. Written as DNA, the CDR3 is TGTGCCAGCAGCCCCGTCGAAGAGACCCAGTACTTC.

This clonotype was counted between two and nine times. The chain uses TRBV12-3 or TRBV12-4 and TRBJ1-1; D gene ambiguous. The CDR3 contains 14 residues. Trimming took off 3 bases at V and 0 bases at J, with 8 bases between the two ends. The CDR3 sequence: CASSLVLVNTEAFF. CDR3 nucleotide sequence: TGTGCCAGCAGTTTGGTGTTAGTGAACACTGAAGCTTTCTTT.

The V and J genes are TRBV13 and TRBJ2-1; 7 positions agree with TRBD2. Germline V gene lookup returns CDR1 PRHDT and CDR2 FYEKMQ (reference sequence). This CDR3 has 16 amino acids. After removal of 5 bases from V and 9 bases from J, the junction contained 16 bases not matched to a gene. This CDR3 reads CASSPVGREWSGEQFF. The CDR3 coding sequence is TGTGCCAGCAGCCCCGTGGGGCGGGAGTGGAGCGGTGAGCAGTTCTTC.

In this sample, this clonotype turned up a few times. V is TRBV19 and J is TRBJ2-4; D may be TRBD1 (6 bases). Trimming pared 6 bases from V and 3 bases from J, leaving 24 bases between. CDR1 and CDR2 from the germline V gene are LNHDA and SQIVND (reference sequence). The CDR3 loop spans 18 amino acids. CDR3 in amino acids: CASSPDSTGFGSKNIQYF. The CDR3 coding sequence is TGTGCCAGTAGCCCTGACTCCACAGGGTTCGGTAGCAAAAACATTCAGTACTTC.

This clonotype showed up just a few times. V and J are TRBV11-2 and TRBJ2-2; the D gene is possibly TRBD1 (5 bases). Germline V lookup: CDR1 SGHAT, CDR2 FQNNGV. This CDR3 is built from 18 residues. The ends were cut back, 2 bases at V and 7 bases at J, with 23 bases in the middle. The CDR3: CASSLSGPPRLLSGELFF. CDR3 nucleotide sequence: TGTGCCAGCAGCTTATCAGGGCCCCCACGTCTCCTCAGCGGGGAGCTGTTTTTT.

A few counts support this clonotype. The chain carries TRBV27 and TRBJ2-7; 9 bases are shared with TRBD1. The CDR3 is 15 amino acids. The V gene end was trimmed by 3 bases and the J gene end by 5 bases; junction bases not matched to a gene: 8. Germline loops: CDR1 MNHEY, CDR2 SMNVEV (reference sequence). CDR3 in amino acids: CASSFTGTGYHEQYF. The CDR3 DNA is TGTGCCAGCAGTTTTACCGGGACAGGGTATCACGAGCAGTACTTC.

The V and J genes are TRBV20-1 and TRBJ2-7; 11 nucleotides align to TRBD2. Looked up from germline, CDR1 is DFQATT and CDR2 is SNEGSKA (reference sequence). The CDR3 length is 14 residues. The junction had 7 bases not matched to a gene; V was cut back by 5 bases and J by 4 bases. CDR3 nucleotides: TGCAGTGCTGAATCGACTAGCGGGGATTACGAGCAGTACTTC. This sequence encodes CSAESTSGDYEQYF.

The J gene is TRBJ1-2, the V gene TRBV18, with D unresolved. The CDR3 consists of 15 residues. The V gene lost 3 bases and the J gene lost 0 bases, with 11 bases spanning the gap. CDR1 is KGHSH, CDR2 LQKENI, per germline. The CDR3 nucleotides read TGTGCCAGCTCACCTTGGACGGAAGCTAACTATGGCTACACCTTC. Translation: CASSPWTEANYGYTF.

The chain has TRBV13 and TRBJ2-3; TRBD1 aligns across 7 bases. The CDR3 totals 17 residues. The V gene's germline CDR1 is PRHDT and CDR2 FYEKMQ (reference sequence). The J segment lost 1 base and the V segment lost 5 bases, leaving 12 bases of the junction unmatched. CDR3 DNA: TGTGCCAGCAGCCCCCGACAGGGAGCCTTCGGCACAGATACGCAGTATTTT. It specifies CASSPRQGAFGTDTQYF.

In its sample, this clonotype was seen once. The chain uses TRBV30 and TRBJ1-2; no firm D call. The germline V gene encodes CDR1 GTSNPN and CDR2 SVGIG (reference sequence). This CDR3 contains 15 residues. Between the trimmed V and J ends, which lost 0 bases and 8 bases, there was a span of 19 bases. This CDR3 reads CAWSVGLVTPLGYTF. In DNA, the CDR3 is TGTGCCTGGAGTGTAGGGCTTGTGACTCCGCTAGGCTACACCTTC.

This chain links TRBV19 with TRBJ2-5; 7 bases match TRBD2. CDR3 size: 15 residues. With 7 bases clipped from V and 2 bases from J, the junction kept 10 bases outside the gene matches. Germline-derived CDR1 and CDR2 are LNHDA and SQIVND (reference sequence). The chain's CDR3 is CASTYFQRDQETQYF. The CDR3 DNA follows: TGTGCCAGTACCTATTTCCAGCGGGATCAAGAGACCCAGTACTTC.

A few counts support this clonotype. This rearrangement joins TRBV24-1 to TRBJ1-2, with D perhaps matching TRBD1 (5 bases). Per the germline V gene, CDR1 is KGHDR and CDR2 is SFDVKD. The CDR3 length is 14 residues. V was trimmed by 0 bases and J by 7 bases, leaving 11 bases between them. This CDR3 is CATSDLSGLGGYTF. DNA of the CDR3: TGTGCCACCAGTGATTTGTCAGGGTTGGGTGGCTACACCTTC.

This clonotype has at least ten counts. The chain uses TRBV12-3 or TRBV12-4 and TRBJ1-1, with D unclear. Trimming removed 6 bases at V and 4 bases at J, with 12 bases between. The CDR3 loop spans 13 amino acids. CDR3: CASSLSGGTEAFF. CDR3 nucleotide sequence: TGTGCCAGCAGCCTGTCAGGCGGCACTGAAGCTTTCTTT.

The chain uses TRBV3-1 and TRBJ2-7, with TRBD1 matching 9 bases. J gave up 6 bases and V 1 base, and 10 bases lay outside the gene matches. The CDR3 has 16 amino acids. Germline V gene sequence: CDR1 LGHDT, CDR2 YNNKEL (reference sequence). In nucleotides, the CDR3 is TGTGCCAGCAGCCAAGGGAACAGGGGGCGCCTCGCCGAGCAGTACTTC. This codes for CASSQGNRGRLAEQYF.

This CDR3 reads CASRGTGSYGYTF. The CDR3 nucleotides are TGTGCCAGCCGCGGTACAGGGTCCTATGGCTACACCTTC. The chain is built from TRBV12-3 or TRBV12-4 and TRBJ1-2; D may be TRBD1 (6 bases). With 8 bases removed from V and 4 bases from J, the gap between germline ends came to 14 bases. There are 13 residues in the CDR3.

This clonotype was seen a few times. The CDR3 is CASSPKAGIYNEQFF. The CDR3 nucleotides read TGTGCCAGCTCACCAAAGGCAGGGATCTACAATGAGCAGTTCTTC. The genes are TRBV18 and TRBJ2-1, with D possibly being TRBD1 (5 bases). Trimming shortened V by 2 bases and J by 3 bases, and 11 bases separated the two germline ends. This CDR3 is 15 amino acids long. Germline assignment: CDR1 KGHSH and CDR2 LQKENI.

This clonotype was observed at least ten times. The genes are TRBV29-1 and TRBJ1-5; TRBD1 matches 8 bases. Germline trimming cut 3 bases from V and 6 bases from J; bases unmatched to any gene: 7. The CDR3 has 14 amino acids. The germline V gene has CDR1 SQVTM and CDR2 ANQGSEA. CDR3 protein: CSVEYGTGGQPQHF. The CDR3 region has the DNA TGCAGCGTTGAGTACGGGACAGGCGGTCAGCCCCAGCATTTT.

This clonotype has a handful of counts. J is TRBJ1-5 and V is TRBV7-8, with 8 bases that match TRBD1. V gave up 5 bases and J gave up 5 bases; unmatched junction bases: 11. Germline V CDR1 and CDR2: SGHVS, FQNEAQ. The CDR3 contains 16 residues. The CDR3 loop is CASSLGQGGGYQPQHF. The CDR3 DNA sequence: TGTGCCAGCAGCCTCGGACAGGGAGGTGGGTATCAGCCCCAGCATTTT.

This clonotype occurred many times. The chain joins TRBV28 to TRBJ2-1; 11 nucleotides line up with TRBD2. Germline V lookup: CDR1 MDHEN, CDR2 SYDVKM. J lost 9 bases, V lost 2 bases, and 6 bases had no gene match. This CDR3 has 15 amino acids. Here the CDR3 reads CASSLMTSGKSEQFF. The CDR3 nucleotides are TGTGCCAGCAGTTTAATGACTAGCGGGAAGAGTGAGCAGTTCTTC.

V gene TRBV5-1 combines with J gene TRBJ1-2, with D possibly being TRBD1 (5 bases). This CDR3 is built from 12 residues. The germline V and J ends were trimmed by 4 bases and 8 bases, with 12 bases remaining between them. Germline V lookup: CDR1 SGHRS, CDR2 YFSETQ. The DNA for the CDR3 is TGCGCCAGCAGCCTAGGACACGAGGGCTACACCTTC. It yields the protein CASSLGHEGYTF.

This clonotype occurred many times. V usage is TRBV28 and J usage is TRBJ1-4; maybe TRBD1 (5 bases). Germline assignment: CDR1 MDHEN and CDR2 SYDVKM. The V end lost 3 bases, the J end lost 7 bases, and 15 bases lay between the germline ends. The CDR3 contains 15 residues. This CDR3 is CASSFEGRMFEKLFF. The CDR3 DNA sequence: TGTGCCAGCAGTTTTGAGGGGCGGATGTTTGAAAAACTGTTTTTT. The full variable domain, with the rest looked up from reference TRBV28 and TRBJ1-4, is DVKVTQSSRYLVKRTGEKVFLECVQDMDHENMFWYRQDPGLGLRLIYFSYDVKMKEKGDIPEGYSVSREKKERFSLILESASTNQTSMYLCASSFEGRMFEKLFFGSGTQLSVL.